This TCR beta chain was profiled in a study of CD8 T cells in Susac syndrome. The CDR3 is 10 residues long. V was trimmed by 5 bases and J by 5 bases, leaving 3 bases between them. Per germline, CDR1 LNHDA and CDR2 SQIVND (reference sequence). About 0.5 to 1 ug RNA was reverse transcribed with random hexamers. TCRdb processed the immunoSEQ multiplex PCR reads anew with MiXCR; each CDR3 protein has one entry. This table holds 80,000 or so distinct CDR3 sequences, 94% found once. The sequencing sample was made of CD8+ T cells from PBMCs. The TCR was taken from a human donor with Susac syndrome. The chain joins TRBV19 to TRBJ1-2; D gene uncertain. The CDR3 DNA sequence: TGTGCCAGTAGTGAGTATGGCTACACCTTC. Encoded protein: CASSEYGYTF.